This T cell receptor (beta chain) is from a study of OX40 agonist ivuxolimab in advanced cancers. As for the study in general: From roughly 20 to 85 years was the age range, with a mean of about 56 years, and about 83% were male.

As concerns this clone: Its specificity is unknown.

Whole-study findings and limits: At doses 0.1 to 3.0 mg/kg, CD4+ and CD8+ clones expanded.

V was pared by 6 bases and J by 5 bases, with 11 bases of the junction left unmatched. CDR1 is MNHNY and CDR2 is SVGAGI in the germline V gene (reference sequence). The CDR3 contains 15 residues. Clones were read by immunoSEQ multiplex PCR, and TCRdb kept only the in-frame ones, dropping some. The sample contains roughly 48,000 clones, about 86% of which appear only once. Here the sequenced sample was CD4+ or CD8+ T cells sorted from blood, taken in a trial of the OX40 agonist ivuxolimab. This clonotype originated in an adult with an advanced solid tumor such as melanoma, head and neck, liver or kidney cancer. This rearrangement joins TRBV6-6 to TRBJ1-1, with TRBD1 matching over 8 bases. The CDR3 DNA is TGTGCCAGCAGCCACCGACAGGGGAATCCTACTGAAGCTTTCTTT. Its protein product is CASSHRQGNPTEAFF.